Sequencing of this TCR beta chain was carried out in a study of T cells in Graves' hyperthyroidism and ophthalmopathy. Newly diagnosed patients aged 18 to 65 had hyperthyroidism of under 2 months' duration. A patient was excluded if there was uncontrolled infection, other autoimmune disease, pregnancy or lactation. Ten or more counts support this clonotype. The CDR3 is made up of 15 amino acids. Germline V gene data show CDR1 as ENHRY and CDR2 as SYGVKD. Trimming took 2 bases from V and 6 from J; bases not matched to a gene: 10. What was amplified from RNA transcripts were TCR beta CDR3 regions. HTBI primers were used for first-round RT-PCR of the TCR CDR3. TCRdb re-called the multiplex PCR reads through MiXCR, storing one row per CDR3 protein. The sample lists 300,000 to 450,000 distinct CDR3 sequences; roughly 13% were seen once.

The TCR was taken from a woman aged 55-70 years with Graves' hyperthyroidism. Sequenced material: blood. V and J are TRBV10-3 and TRBJ2-7; the match to TRBD2 covers 7 bases. The CDR3 region has the DNA TGTGCCATCAGTGAGGTGGGGGAGCGGGACGGCGAGCAGTACTTC. Its translation: CAISEVGERDGEQYF.